Presented here are 19 T cell receptor beta chains from one specimen sequenced in a study of PD-1 blockade in mismatch repair-deficient tumors. The data were produced by immunoSEQ multiplex PCR, yet TCRdb's version contains in-frame clones alone and is incomplete. The repertoire consists of around 48,000 clones, with around 73% occurring once and the leading ten covering around 3.4%. This specimen was peripheral blood, taken 4 weeks after starting pembrolizumab. Receptors were obtained from an adult with mismatch repair-deficient cancer.

This clone turned up a few times. The chain uses TRBV21-1 and TRBJ2-7; TRBD2 reflects the table's D call only, with no check against the DNA. TRBV21-1 is listed as a pseudogene. This CDR3 has 11 residues. The CDR3 protein is CASSNAYEQYF. The CDR3 nucleotides read TGTGCCAGCAGCAACGCCTACGAGCAGTACTTC.

The CDR3: CASSPDRYNEQFF. CDR3 bases: TGTGCCAGCAGCCCCGACAGGTACAATGAGCAGTTCTTC. The chain uses TRBV7-3 and TRBJ2-1; D may be TRBD1 (6 bases). Germline CDR1 and CDR2: SGHTA and FQGTGA. There are 13 residues in the CDR3. With 5 bases removed from V and 4 bases from J, the gap between germline ends came to 9 bases.

This clone occurred once. The chain recombines TRBV2 with TRBJ1-1; no reliable D call. The CDR3 is made up of 15 amino acids. From germline, CDR1 is SNHLY and CDR2 FYNNEI. The germline V and J ends were trimmed by 6 bases and 2 bases, with 16 bases remaining between them. The CDR3 nucleotides read TGTGCCAGCAGGCCCGGAGGGTTAGGAAACACTGAAGCTTTCTTT. Translating gives CASRPGGLGNTEAFF.

This clone appeared a single time. CDR3 sequence: CASSIQGRFTGELFF. Written as DNA, the CDR3 is TGTGCCAGCAGCATACAGGGCCGGTTCACCGGGGAGCTGTTTTTT. V gene TRBV7-3 combines with J gene TRBJ2-2; D perhaps matches TRBD1 (6 bases). V gave up 5 bases and J gave up 4 bases, with 14 bases separating them. CDR1 is SGHTA, CDR2 FQGTGA, per germline. The CDR3 length is 15 residues.

The chain recombines TRBV9 with TRBJ1-5; D may be TRBD1 (5 bases). The ends were cut back, 4 bases at V and 3 bases at J, with 11 bases in the middle. Per germline, CDR1 SGDLS and CDR2 YYNGEE. The length of the CDR3 is 14 residues. The CDR3 here is CASSRDSSNQPQHF. CDR3 bases: TGTGCCAGCAGCAGAGACAGTTCCAATCAGCCCCAGCATTTT.

The chain couples TRBV30 to TRBJ1-2; no firm D call. This CDR3 comprises 12 residues. The V end was cut by 3 bases, the J end by 5 bases, with 10 bases between. CDR1 and CDR2 (germline): GTSNPN, SVGIG (reference sequence). The CDR3 is CAWRVAPYGYTF. In DNA form, the CDR3 reads TGTGCCTGGAGGGTTGCCCCTTATGGCTACACCTTC.

The chain uses TRBV4-3 and TRBJ1-5, with TRBD1 identical over 7 bases. The length of the CDR3 is 15 residues. The germline CDR1 and CDR2 sequences are LGHNA and YSLEER. V lost 0 bases to trimming and J lost 5 bases; unmatched junction nucleotides: 4. The CDR3 DNA sequence: TGCGCCAGCAGCCAAGATGAAGGGGGCTATCAGCCCCAGCATTTT. This gives the protein CASSQDEGGYQPQHF.

The rearrangement links TRBV11-3 to TRBJ2-5; no clear D. Germline lookup yields CDR1 SGHNT and CDR2 YENEEA. CDR3 length: 15 residues. Trimming left V 4 bases short and J 1 base short, with 13 bases between. The CDR3 is CASSSLGFFQETQYF. For the CDR3, the DNA is TGTGCCAGCAGCTCCTTGGGGTTTTTCCAAGAGACCCAGTACTTC.

This clone is a singleton in its sample. The chain carries TRBV5-6 and TRBJ2-7; perhaps TRBD2 as D (7 bases). Germline V gives CDR1 SGHDT, CDR2 YYEEEE. V gave up 0 bases and J gave up 5 bases, with 12 bases separating them. This CDR3 is built from 14 residues. As DNA, the CDR3 is TGTGCCAGCAGCTTGGGGCAGGGGAGGGACGAGCAGTACTTC. Translated: CASSLGQGRDEQYF.

J is TRBJ1-4 and V is TRBV5-1; D is perhaps TRBD1 (5 bases). The length of the CDR3 is 15 residues. The germline gives CDR1 SGHRS, CDR2 YFSETQ. V lost 1 base and J lost 8, with 15 bases in between. The CDR3 region has the DNA TGCGCCAGCAGCTTGTGGCCCGGGGGAGGGGAAAAACTGTTTTTT. Translating gives CASSLWPGGGEKLFF.

The J gene is TRBJ2-5, the V gene TRBV25-1; D call uncertain. Trimming took 0 bases from V and 3 from J, leaving 8 bases between them. The germline gives CDR1 MGHDK, CDR2 SYGVNS. The CDR3 is 14 residues long. The CDR3: CASSEYKGEETQYF. CDR3 nucleotides: TGTGCCAGCAGTGAATATAAAGGAGAAGAGACCCAGTACTTC.

The J gene is TRBJ2-7, the V gene TRBV29-1; 11 bases line up with TRBD1. The ends lost 7 bases at V and 2 bases at J; junction bases unmatched: 7. The germline V gene has CDR1 SQVTM and CDR2 ANQGSEA. The CDR3 sequence is 14 residues long. The CDR3 protein is CSASPGQGAYEQYF. As DNA, the CDR3 is TGCAGCGCCTCCCCGGGACAGGGGGCCTACGAGCAGTACTTC.

The rearrangement uses TRBV19 and TRBJ2-5; D is unresolved. Germline V lookup: CDR1 LNHDA, CDR2 SQIVND (reference sequence). The CDR3 consists of 13 residues. V lost 3 bases and J lost 5, with 10 bases in between. The CDR3 DNA follows: TGTGCCAGTAGTATCGGGTTAACGGAGACCCAGTACTTC. It is translated as CASSIGLTETQYF.

The rearrangement joins TRBV5-6 to TRBJ2-1, with TRBD2 matching 15 bases. Germline CDR1 and CDR2: SGHDT and YYEEEE. This CDR3 has 19 residues. J lost 6 bases, V lost 0 bases, and 10 bases had no gene match. CDR3 in DNA: TGTGCCAGCAGCTTGGCCTTGGGGACTAGCGGGAGGTTCGGCAATGAGCAGTTCTTC. Amino acid sequence: CASSLALGTSGRFGNEQFF.

The rearrangement uses TRBV2 and TRBJ1-1; 9 nucleotides align to TRBD1. With 6 bases clipped from V and 1 base from J, the junction kept 6 bases outside the gene matches. This CDR3 is built from 15 residues. CDR1 is SNHLY, CDR2 FYNNEI, per germline. The CDR3, as DNA: TGTGCCAGCAGGTCGACAGGGGGATCGAACACTGAAGCTTTCTTT. Translating gives CASRSTGGSNTEAFF.

The J gene is TRBJ2-7, the V gene TRBV7-8, with no clear D. The CDR3 consists of 12 residues. V lost 5 bases to trimming and J lost 7 bases, with 12 bases between them. Germline V gene sequence: CDR1 SGHVS, CDR2 FQNEAQ. CDR3 loop: CASSQDQREQYF. As DNA, the CDR3 is TGTGCCAGCAGCCAGGACCAGAGGGAGCAGTACTTC. Together with reference TRBV7-8 and TRBJ2-7, the CDR3 gives the full variable domain: GAGVSQSPRYKVAKRGQDVALRCDPISGHVSLFWYQQALGQGPEFLTYFQNEAQLDKSGLPSDRFFAERPEGSVSTLKIQRTQQEDSAVYLCASSQDQREQYFGPGTRLTVT.

The chain combines TRBV7-2 with TRBJ1-1; D call uncertain. This CDR3 contains 13 residues. V was shortened by 1 base and J by 3 bases, with 6 bases between the two germline ends. CDR1 and CDR2 from the germline V gene are SGHTA and FQGNSA. The CDR3 sequence: CASSLGAYTEAFF. In nucleotides, the CDR3 is TGTGCCAGCAGCTTAGGGGCGTACACTGAAGCTTTCTTT.

In its sample, this clone was seen a few times. The chain employs TRBV18 and TRBJ1-5; D remains unclear. V shed 3 bases and J shed 2 bases, with 11 bases lying between them. Germline V gene lookup returns CDR1 KGHSH and CDR2 LQKENI. The CDR3 has 15 residues. The CDR3 protein is CASSPVDGRNQPQHF. In DNA form, the CDR3 reads TGTGCCAGCTCACCTGTGGACGGCCGCAATCAGCCCCAGCATTTT.

The chain recombines TRBV30 with TRBJ2-3; 12 positions match TRBD2. The CDR3 consists of 15 residues. Trimming took 0 bases from V and 4 from J; bases not matched to a gene: 2. CDR1 and CDR2 from the germline V gene are GTSNPN and SVGIG (reference sequence). CDR3 DNA: TGTGCCTGGAGTGTCGGACTAGCGGGGCCAGATACGCAGTATTTT. Residues: CAWSVGLAGPDTQYF.